This entry lists 22 T cell receptor beta chains sequenced from one sample in a study of PD-L1 blockade in urothelial cancer. Data came from immunoSEQ multiplex PCR; TCRdb stores just in-frame clones and leaves some out. The sample contains 30,000 to 35,000 clones, 75% to 85% of which appear only once. The sequencing used PBMCs, collected around atezolizumab (anti-PD-L1) treatment. Receptor source: a man in his 60s with urothelial cancer.

The J gene is TRBJ1-4, the V gene TRBV19; a weak D match, TRBD1 (6 bases). CDR3 length equals 14 residues. Trimming shortened V by 3 bases and J by 8 bases, and 13 bases separated the two germline ends. Germline V gene sequence: CDR1 LNHDA, CDR2 SQIVND (reference sequence). Written as DNA, the CDR3 is TGTGCCAGTAGTATCAGGGGTGTAGGCGAAAAACTGTTTTTT. It encodes CASSIRGVGEKLFF.

This rearrangement joins TRBV11-2 to TRBJ1-4; 7 bases agree with TRBD1. Germline V gene data show CDR1 as SGHAT and CDR2 as FQNNGV. Trimming cost V 0 bases and J 7 bases; bases outside gene matches: 2. CDR3 size: 14 residues. The chain's CDR3 is CASSLDRGTEKLFF. The CDR3 DNA reads TGTGCCAGCAGCTTAGACAGGGGGACTGAAAAACTGTTTTTT.

The chain joins TRBV6-1 to TRBJ1-4; D uncertain. Trimming shortened V by 11 bases and J by 15 bases, and 10 bases separated the two germline ends. Germline values: CDR1 MNHNS, CDR2 SASEGT. CDR3 length equals 8 residues. In DNA, the CDR3 is TGTGCCGCGGGTAGTATGTTTTTT. Translation gives CAAGSMFF.

This sequence joins TRBV5-1 and TRBJ1-2, with D possibly being TRBD1 (5 bases). Germline V gives CDR1 SGHRS, CDR2 YFSETQ. V shed 0 bases and J shed 8 bases, with 14 bases lying between them. This CDR3 has 14 residues. The CDR3 sequence is CASSLVGRGMGYTF. CDR3 nucleotide sequence: TGCGCCAGCAGCTTGGTGGGAAGGGGAATGGGCTACACCTTC.

This rearrangement joins TRBV9 to TRBJ2-3, with TRBD2 identical over 10 bases. Unmatched junction bases numbered 7, after V lost 0 bases and J lost 0 bases. Germline CDR1 SGDLS, CDR2 YYNGEE. The CDR3 runs to 18 residues. The CDR3 is CASSVVPSGSSSTDTQYF. In DNA, the CDR3 is TGTGCCAGCAGCGTAGTGCCTAGCGGGAGCTCTAGCACAGATACGCAGTATTTT. Using reference TRBV9 and TRBJ2-3 for the parts outside the CDR3, the full variable domain is DSGVTQTPKHLITATGQRVTLRCSPRSGDLSVYWYQQSLDQGLQFLIQYYNGEERAKGNILERFSAQQFPDLHSELNLSSLELGDSALYFCASSVVPSGSSSTDTQYFGPGTRLTVL.

This rearrangement joins TRBV10-3 to TRBJ1-4; TRBD1 agrees at 10 bases. After removal of 6 bases from V and 4 bases from J, the junction contained 5 bases not matched to a gene. The V gene's germline CDR1 is ENHRY and CDR2 SYGVKD. The CDR3 extends over 15 amino acids. CDR3 coding DNA: TGTGCCATCAGCGATGGGACAGGGGATAATGAAAAACTGTTTTTT. As protein: CAISDGTGDNEKLFF.

This rearrangement joins TRBV11-2 to TRBJ1-1, with a possible D match to TRBD1 (5 bases). CDR3 length: 14 amino acids. The germline V gene encodes CDR1 SGHAT and CDR2 FQNNGV. V was trimmed by 7 bases and J by 3 bases, leaving 15 bases between them. The CDR3 DNA reads as TGTGCCAGCAACAAATGGGGGGGAGACACTGAAGCTTTCTTT. It specifies CASNKWGGDTEAFF.

V is TRBV7-9 and J is TRBJ2-7; D remains unclear. V lost 0 bases and J 6 bases, leaving 9 bases between the germline ends. The CDR3 length is 13 residues. Germline V gene data show CDR1 as SEHNR and CDR2 as FQNEAQ (reference sequence). The CDR3 reads CASSLAGVSEQYF. In DNA, the CDR3 is TGTGCCAGCAGCTTAGCTGGAGTCTCCGAGCAGTACTTC.

The chain employs TRBV6-5 and TRBJ2-2; 8 nucleotides line up with TRBD2. The germline gives CDR1 MNHEY, CDR2 SVGAGI. V dropped 6 bases and J dropped 6; count of bases not matched to a gene: 12. This CDR3 contains 16 residues. The CDR3 DNA is TGTGCCAGCAGCTACGTAGCGGGGACGTCGCCCGGGGAGCTGTTTTTT. Its protein product is CASSYVAGTSPGELFF.

This chain joins TRBV4-1 and TRBJ1-2; 7 bases map to TRBD1. This CDR3 is built from 16 residues. Germline V gene lookup returns CDR1 MGHRA and CDR2 YSYEKL. V lost 3 bases and J lost 6; bases outside the gene matches: 13. Written as DNA, the CDR3 is TGCGCCAGCAGCCAGGAGGGGGCAATTCTAGGGAATGGCTACACCTTC. Translating gives CASSQEGAILGNGYTF.

This clone was picked up a small number of times. The junction does not match germline at one end; this may be a read error. The chain uses TRBV7-7 and TRBJ2-1; tentatively, D is TRBD2 (7 bases). This CDR3 comprises 16 residues. Germline V gene lookup returns CDR1 SSHAT and CDR2 FNYEAQ (reference sequence). CDR3 region: CASSLALGGGYNEQFF. CDR3 in DNA: TGTGCTAGCAGCTTAGCGTTAGGGGGAGGGTACAATGAGCAGTTCTTC.

This clone was observed once. The chain joins TRBV5-4 to TRBJ1-2; the D gene is possibly TRBD1 (5 bases). The CDR3 extends over 13 amino acids. Looked up from germline, CDR1 is SGHNT and CDR2 is YYREEE (reference sequence). V was trimmed by 5 bases and J by 4 bases, leaving 12 bases between them. CDR3 coding DNA: TGTGCCAGCAGGATCCTAGACAGCTATGGCTACACCTTC. The encoded protein is CASRILDSYGYTF.

J is TRBJ1-5 and V is TRBV7-9, with D possibly TRBD1 on 5 matching bases. The CDR3 covers 14 residues. V was clipped by 3 bases and J by 6 bases, with 12 bases between them. CDR1 is SEHNR and CDR2 is FQNEAQ in the germline V gene (reference sequence). The CDR3 DNA is TGTGCCAGCAGCTTTGGGGCGGGAGGTCAGCCCCAGCATTTT. The encoded protein is CASSFGAGGQPQHF.

V gene TRBV6-1 combines with J gene TRBJ2-7; maybe TRBD1 (5 bases). CDR1 and CDR2 (germline): MNHNS, SASEGT. CDR3 size: 13 residues. The V end lost 4 bases, the J end lost 5 bases, and 12 bases lay between the germline ends. The chain's CDR3 is CASSAGYSDEQYF. CDR3 sequence (DNA): TGTGCCAGCAGTGCAGGGTATTCAGACGAGCAGTACTTC.

The J gene is TRBJ2-2, the V gene TRBV19; maybe TRBD2 (6 bases). There are 14 residues in the CDR3. Germline V gene data show CDR1 as LNHDA and CDR2 as SQIVND (reference sequence). V was shortened by 3 bases and J by 4 bases, with 9 bases between the two germline ends. The CDR3 protein is CASSILEGTGELFF. The CDR3 DNA reads TGTGCCAGTAGTATCTTGGAGGGCACCGGGGAGCTGTTTTTT.

V gene TRBV2 combines with J gene TRBJ1-1; perhaps TRBD1 as D (6 bases). This CDR3 has 13 residues. Germline-derived CDR1 and CDR2 are SNHLY and FYNNEI. V was shortened by 3 bases and J by 3 bases, with 8 bases between the two germline ends. This CDR3 is CASSDRGYTEAFF. For the CDR3, the DNA is TGTGCCAGCAGTGACAGGGGATACACTGAAGCTTTCTTT.

A single count supports this clone. V gene TRBV7-4 combines with J gene TRBJ2-7; D unclear. The V end was cut by 4 bases, the J end by 9 bases, with 13 bases between. Germline lookup yields CDR1 SGHVT and CDR2 SQSDAQ. This CDR3 has 12 amino acids. The CDR3 nucleotides read TGTGCCAGCAGCTCCTCCGAGCGCGTGCAGTACTTC. This sequence encodes CASSSSERVQYF.

The CDR3 DNA reads TGTGCCAGCAGTGTATTGGCAGGGCGTCAGCCCCAGCATTTT. Translation: CASSVLAGRQPQHF. V is TRBV2 and J is TRBJ1-5; TRBD1 might be the D (5 bases). The ends were cut back, 4 bases at V and 6 bases at J, with 13 bases in the middle. The germline V gene encodes CDR1 SNHLY and CDR2 FYNNEI. CDR3 length: 14 residues.

This chain connects TRBV14 to TRBJ2-4; 7 bases are a match to TRBD2. The V and J ends lost 1 base and 3 bases, in that order; junction bases with no gene match: 3. This CDR3 spans 15 amino acids. Germline CDR1 reads SGHDN; CDR2 reads FVKESK. CDR3 amino acids: CASSQAGGLKNIQYF. In DNA, the CDR3 is TGTGCCAGCAGCCAAGCGGGAGGCCTCAAAAACATTCAGTACTTC.

Comments on this clone: The junction differs from germline at one of its ends, possibly a read error. This CDR3 is also generated by other DNA sequences in the sample. V and J are TRBV30 and TRBJ2-2; D is possibly TRBD2 (5 bases). CDR1 and CDR2 from the germline V gene are GTSNPN and SVGIG (reference sequence). This CDR3 region has 14 residues. The CDR3 is CAWSLALGTGELFF. The CDR3 nucleotides read TGTGCCTGGAGTTTGGCGCTCGGCACCGGGGAGCTCTTTTTT.

The gene calls are TRBV9 and TRBJ2-2, with D unclear. Germline CDR1 and CDR2: SGDLS and YYNGEE. The V and J ends lost 4 bases and 4 bases respectively, with 8 bases between them. The CDR3 is 13 residues long. This CDR3 is CASSPRPTGELFF. The CDR3, as DNA: TGTGCCAGCAGCCCCCGTCCCACCGGGGAGCTGTTTTTT.

CDR3 protein: CASIGTGPGNTEAFF. The CDR3 nucleotides read TGTGCCAGCATAGGGACAGGGCCCGGAAACACTGAAGCTTTCTTT. The rearrangement joins TRBV2 to TRBJ1-1, with 9 bases lining up with TRBD1. The trim removed 7 bases at V and 2 bases at J, leaving 8 bases unmatched. Germline V gives CDR1 SNHLY, CDR2 FYNNEI. The CDR3 totals 15 residues.